The T cell receptor (beta chain) described here comes from a study of cytomegalovirus exposure and HLA in healthy donors. Notes on the study in general: The study listed some 160 cytomegalovirus-associated TCR beta chains.

Regarding this clone: Its antigen is unknown.

The PCR was carried out with 60 Vbeta primers and 13 Jbeta primers. Generated by immunoSEQ multiplex PCR, the TCRdb table keeps only in-frame clones and is missing some. The table lists around 240,000 clones, about four fifths of them singletons. This TCR came from a woman between 40 and 55 years old in good health and CMV-seropositive. The sequenced material came from PBMCs.

CDR3 in DNA: TGTGCCAGCAGTGAGAGCAGGGGAGCTAACTATGGCTACACCTTC. Translation gives CASSESRGANYGYTF. The chain combines TRBV2 with TRBJ1-2; the D gene is possibly TRBD1 (6 bases). CDR1 and CDR2 from the germline V gene are SNHLY and FYNNEI. Deletions cut 3 bases from V and 0 bases from J, with 11 bases between. The CDR3 is made up of 15 amino acids.